The 29 T cell receptor beta chains given below trace back to one sample, sequenced in a study of blood T cells in healthy people across ages. PCR was performed a second time for 7 to 11 cycles using a sample-barcoded 5' primer and a J-beta primer mix. TCRdb re-derived calls from the 5' RACE reads in MiXCR, one entry per CDR3 protein. In the table there are some 850,000 distinct CDR3 sequences, around a quarter of which are singletons. The same data also contributed to another study, on T cells of mothers and their children.

The sample consisted of blood. Receptors originate from a boy between 5 and 17 years old in good health.

This clonotype occurred a few times. The gene calls are TRBV28 and TRBJ1-2; D possibly corresponds to TRBD1 (6 bases). The CDR3 runs 14 residues. Trimming left V 3 bases short and J 2 bases short, with 10 bases between. Germline loops: CDR1 MDHEN, CDR2 SYDVKM. DNA for the CDR3: TGTGCCAGCAGTTTTGCAGGGGAGAACTATGGCTACACCTTC. Residues: CASSFAGENYGYTF.

The CDR3, as DNA: TGTGCCAGCAGTTTCACAGGGTCGGGCGAGCAGTACTTC. It codes for CASSFTGSGEQYF. The V gene is TRBV27, the J gene TRBJ2-7, with D possibly TRBD1 on 6 matching bases. V lost 3 bases and J lost 6, with 12 bases in between. CDR3 size: 13 residues. Germline V gene lookup returns CDR1 MNHEY and CDR2 SMNVEV (reference sequence).

This clonotype has just a few counts. The rearrangement links TRBV2 to TRBJ2-7, with TRBD2 matching over 12 bases. The CDR3 is made up of 13 amino acids. The germline CDR1 and CDR2 sequences are SNHLY and FYNNEI. Trimming at V came to 10 bases and at J to 2 bases, leaving 3 bases not matched to a gene. The CDR3 region has the DNA TGTGCCACCCGGACTAGCGGGGCCTACGAGCAGTACTTC. Translating it yields CATRTSGAYEQYF.

This chain links TRBV12-3 or TRBV12-4 with TRBJ2-5, with TRBD2 matching 8 bases. The CDR3 length is 16 residues. V trimming: 5 bases; J trimming: 5 bases; junction bases outside the gene matches: 13. The CDR3 bases are TGTGCCAGCAGTCCCTCCTCCGGGACTAGGCTGGAGACCCAGTACTTC. Protein product: CASSPSSGTRLETQYF.

The chain carries TRBV20-1 and TRBJ1-2, with TRBD1 as a possible D gene (5 bases). V shed 1 base and J shed 8 bases, with 14 bases lying between them. Germline assignment: CDR1 DFQATT and CDR2 SNEGSKA (reference sequence). This CDR3 is built from 13 residues. The CDR3 DNA follows: TGCAGTGCTAGAGTTTCGGGGGGTGAGGGCTACACCTTC. Protein product: CSARVSGGEGYTF.

The chain combines TRBV20-1 with TRBJ2-5; 7 positions match TRBD2. The J call may be faulty, since TRBJ2-7 better matches the DNA end. The germline gives CDR1 DFQATT, CDR2 SNEGSKA (reference sequence). CDR3 length: 14 residues. The CDR3 region is CSAVGSGENYEQYF. CDR3 in DNA: TGCAGTGCCGTGGGAAGCGGGGAAAACTACGAGCAGTACTTC.

This clonotype was seen more than once but under ten times. This chain uses TRBV11-2 with TRBJ2-5; D not certain. Germline V gene data show CDR1 as SGHAT and CDR2 as FQNNGV. The CDR3 is made up of 14 amino acids. V dropped 2 bases and J dropped 4 bases, with 11 bases sitting between them. CDR3 DNA sequence: TGTGCCAGCAGCTTACTTCGGAAGGGAGAGACCCAGTACTTC. It encodes CASSLLRKGETQYF.

The chain's CDR3 is CASSYSSRGEHEQYF. In nucleotides, the CDR3 is TGTGCCAGCAGTTACTCCTCCCGGGGTGAGCACGAGCAGTACTTC. This chain joins TRBV6-5 and TRBJ2-7; TRBD2 might be the D (5 bases). CDR3 size: 15 residues. The V end lost 0 bases, the J end lost 5 bases, and 14 bases lay between the germline ends. Germline CDR1 and CDR2: MNHEY and SVGAGI.

The chain has TRBV9 and TRBJ2-5, with 8 bases fitting TRBD1. V lost 4 bases and J lost 4; bases outside the gene matches: 12. The CDR3 covers 16 residues. Germline values: CDR1 SGDLS, CDR2 YYNGEE. As DNA, the CDR3 is TGTGCCAGCAGCCTAGAGGGACAGGTGAATCGAGAGACCCAGTACTTC. It translates to CASSLEGQVNRETQYF.

This clonotype was counted a few times. The chain has TRBV6-5 and TRBJ2-5; 7 positions match TRBD2. The germline V gene has CDR1 MNHEY and CDR2 SVGAGI. V lost 5 bases to trimming and J lost 3 bases; unmatched junction nucleotides: 12. This CDR3 contains 16 residues. As DNA, the CDR3 is TGTGCCAGCAGTCCCCTAGGAGCGGGGAATAAAGAGACCCAGTACTTC. Translation: CASSPLGAGNKETQYF.

This sequence joins TRBV27 and TRBJ1-1; the match to TRBD1 covers 8 bases. V trimming: 5 bases; J trimming: 11 bases; junction bases outside the gene matches: 10. The CDR3 length is 13 residues. Per the germline V gene, CDR1 is MNHEY and CDR2 is SMNVEV (reference sequence). Here the CDR3 DNA reads TGTGCCAGCAGTCCCAGGACAGGGATATCGGCTTTCTTT. It is translated as CASSPRTGISAFF.

This chain links TRBV7-6 with TRBJ1-4; TRBD1 matches at 10 bases. V shed 1 base, J shed 5 bases, and the junction held 4 bases outside the gene matches. CDR1 and CDR2 from the germline V gene are SGHVS and FNYEAQ. CDR3 size: 16 residues. CDR3 DNA sequence: TGTGCCAGCAGCTTAGTCGCGGGACAGGGGAATGAAAAACTGTTTTTT. Protein: CASSLVAGQGNEKLFF.

V is TRBV10-3 and J is TRBJ1-4; TRBD1 is a possible D gene (6 bases). Germline V gives CDR1 ENHRY, CDR2 SYGVKD. The CDR3 loop spans 12 amino acids. V lost 6 bases and J 6 bases, leaving 8 bases between the germline ends. Here the CDR3 DNA reads TGTGCCATCAGGGGGGCTGATGAAAAACTGTTTTTT. It is translated as CAIRGADEKLFF.

The J gene is TRBJ2-5, the V gene TRBV14, with 7 bases identical to TRBD2. The CDR3 has 15 residues. V lost 2 bases to trimming and J lost 1 base; unmatched junction nucleotides: 4. Looked up from germline, CDR1 is SGHDN and CDR2 is FVKESK. CDR3 sequence (DNA): TGTGCCAGCAGCCAATCGGGGGGACCCCAAGAGACCCAGTACTTC. Its protein is CASSQSGGPQETQYF.

This clonotype was found a few times. This chain joins TRBV20-1 and TRBJ2-1; TRBD2 matches at 7 bases. V shed 2 bases, J shed 8 bases, and the junction held 15 bases outside the gene matches. This CDR3 spans 16 amino acids. The germline V gene encodes CDR1 DFQATT and CDR2 SNEGSKA (reference sequence). CDR3 coding DNA: TGCAGTGCTAGAAGCCCTATCCAAGCGGGGAACCATGAGCAGTTCTTC. It is translated as CSARSPIQAGNHEQFF.

The gene calls are TRBV29-1 and TRBJ1-4; TRBD1 is a possible D gene (5 bases). The CDR3 runs to 15 residues. The ends were cut back, 7 bases at V and 5 bases at J, with 20 bases in the middle. Germline lookup yields CDR1 SQVTM and CDR2 ANQGSEA. The CDR3 region is CSAIPLGRTNEKLFF. DNA for the CDR3: TGCAGCGCTATCCCCCTCGGACGGACAAATGAAAAACTGTTTTTT.

This clonotype came up a few times. V is TRBV11-2 and J is TRBJ2-7; TRBD2 matches at 13 bases. Germline V CDR1 and CDR2: SGHAT, FQNNGV. The V and J ends lost 1 base and 7 bases, in that order; junction bases with no gene match: 7. This CDR3 has 16 amino acids. The chain's CDR3 is CASSLGLAGGPGEQYF. CDR3 bases: TGTGCCAGCAGCTTAGGACTAGCGGGGGGACCGGGGGAGCAGTACTTC. The full variable domain, rest sourced from reference TRBV11-2 and TRBJ2-7, is EAGVAQSPRYKIIEKRQSVAFWCNPISGHATLYWYQQILGQGPKLLIQFQNNGVVDDSQLPKDRFSAERLKGVDSTLKIQPAKLEDSAVYLCASSLGLAGGPGEQYFGPGTRLTVT.

This clonotype was detected only a few times. The chain links TRBV7-3 to TRBJ2-5, with D maybe TRBD2 (6 bases). The V end lost 3 bases, the J end lost 2 bases, and 13 bases lay between the germline ends. This CDR3 has 15 amino acids. Germline CDR1 is SGHTA and CDR2 is FQGTGA. The CDR3 here is CASSLGGRAQETQYF. Written as DNA, the CDR3 is TGTGCCAGCAGCTTGGGAGGACGGGCACAAGAGACCCAGTACTTC. The whole variable domain, filled in from reference TRBV7-3 and TRBJ2-5, reads GAGVSQTPSNKVTEKGKYVELRCDPISGHTALYWYRQSLGQGPEFLIYFQGTGAADDSGLPNDRFFAVRPEGSVSTLKIQRTERGDSAVYLCASSLGGRAQETQYFGPGTRLLVL.

The chain combines TRBV14 with TRBJ2-1; D perhaps matches TRBD2 (5 bases). This CDR3 is built from 19 residues. Trimming pared 1 base from V and 8 bases from J, leaving 27 bases between. CDR1 SGHDN and CDR2 FVKESK come from the germline V gene. The CDR3 sequence: CASSQVTWLTGMQNDEQFF. The CDR3 coding sequence is TGTGCCAGCAGCCAAGTGACCTGGCTTACCGGGATGCAAAATGATGAGCAGTTCTTC.

This clonotype has only a few counts. This chain connects TRBV5-5 to TRBJ2-6; 9 nucleotides agree with TRBD1. This CDR3 is built from 18 residues. Unmatched junction bases numbered 11, after V lost 5 bases and J lost 2 bases. The germline V gene has CDR1 SGHKS and CDR2 YYEKEE (reference sequence). DNA of the CDR3: TGTGCCAGCAGTGCTTGGGGACAGGGAGGACCTGGGGCCAACGTCCTGACTTTC. Translating gives CASSAWGQGGPGANVLTF.

The chain recombines TRBV20-1 with TRBJ2-7; 9 bases fit TRBD2. Germline CDR1 and CDR2: DFQATT and SNEGSKA (reference sequence). The CDR3 contains 12 residues. V lost 7 bases to trimming and J lost 5 bases; unmatched junction nucleotides: 6. CDR3 loop: CSGGSGGHEQYF. The DNA of the CDR3 is TGCAGTGGTGGTAGCGGGGGCCACGAGCAGTACTTC.

This clonotype has only a few counts. One end of the junction varies from germline; a read error may be responsible. This chain connects TRBV12-5 to TRBJ2-1; D ambiguous. From germline, CDR1 is LGHNT and CDR2 FRNRAP. The CDR3 is 11 amino acids. The CDR3 protein is CVSGNYNEQFF. The CDR3 DNA sequence: TGTGTTAGTGGGAACTACAATGAGCAGTTCTTC.

The chain combines TRBV11-1 with TRBJ1-1; TRBD1 matches at 8 bases. The germline CDR1 and CDR2 sequences are SGHAT and FQDESV (reference sequence). Trimming removed 7 bases from V and 2 bases from J; junction bases left unmatched: 9. This CDR3 contains 15 residues. The CDR3, as DNA: TGTGCCAGCACCAATTCAGGGGGCTATAACACTGAAGCTTTCTTT. It encodes CASTNSGGYNTEAFF.

This clonotype turned up a few times. The chain is built from TRBV21-1 and TRBJ2-6. TRBV21-1 corresponds to a pseudogene. The CDR3 totals 16 residues. CDR3 nucleotides: TGTGCCAGCATGGGCCCCGGCAACTCTGGGGCCAACGTCCTGACTTTC. Translating gives CASMGPGNSGANVLTF.

The chain couples TRBV6-6 to TRBJ2-5; D might be TRBD1 (6 bases). The J call may be in error: the DNA end matches TRBJ2-7 better. The CDR3 has 13 amino acids. In germline, CDR1 is MNHNY, CDR2 SVGAGI (reference sequence). In DNA form, the CDR3 reads TGTGCCAGCAGTGACAGGCCTGCCTACGAGCAGTACTTC. This encodes CASSDRPAYEQYF.

This CDR3 reads CASSQLWETQYF. The CDR3 DNA reads as TGTGCCAGCAGCCAGCTCTGGGAGACCCAGTACTTC. The chain couples TRBV11-1 to TRBJ2-5; no reliable D call. Germline lookup yields CDR1 SGHAT and CDR2 FQDESV (reference sequence). V lost 5 bases, J lost 5 bases, and 9 bases lay in between. CDR3 length equals 12 residues.

The chain employs TRBV12-3 or TRBV12-4 and TRBJ2-5; D gene unclear. The V gene lost 1 base and the J gene lost 3 bases, with 12 bases spanning the gap. This CDR3 contains 15 residues. CDR3 sequence: CASSLEGGSKETQYF. In DNA, the CDR3 is TGTGCCAGCAGTTTAGAGGGCGGAAGTAAAGAGACCCAGTACTTC.

This clonotype was seen only once. The chain couples TRBV7-2 to TRBJ2-4, with D uncertain. Germline CDR1 and CDR2: SGHTA and FQGNSA. The CDR3 is 15 amino acids. V dropped 5 bases and J dropped 2 bases, with 13 bases sitting between them. Here the CDR3 DNA reads TGTGCCAGCAGCCCATCAAGTGCGCCCAAAAACATTCAGTACTTC. Translated, it gives CASSPSSAPKNIQYF.

This clonotype was counted only a few times. This chain links TRBV7-2 with TRBJ2-5; 9 nucleotides match TRBD2. The last part of the DNA fits TRBJ2-1 better; the J call may be wrong. CDR3 length: 12 residues. Germline CDR1 SGHTA, CDR2 FQGNSA. The CDR3 region has the DNA TGTGCCAGCAGCGCCGCGGGGGGGCAACAGTTCTTC. This codes for CASSAAGGQQFF.